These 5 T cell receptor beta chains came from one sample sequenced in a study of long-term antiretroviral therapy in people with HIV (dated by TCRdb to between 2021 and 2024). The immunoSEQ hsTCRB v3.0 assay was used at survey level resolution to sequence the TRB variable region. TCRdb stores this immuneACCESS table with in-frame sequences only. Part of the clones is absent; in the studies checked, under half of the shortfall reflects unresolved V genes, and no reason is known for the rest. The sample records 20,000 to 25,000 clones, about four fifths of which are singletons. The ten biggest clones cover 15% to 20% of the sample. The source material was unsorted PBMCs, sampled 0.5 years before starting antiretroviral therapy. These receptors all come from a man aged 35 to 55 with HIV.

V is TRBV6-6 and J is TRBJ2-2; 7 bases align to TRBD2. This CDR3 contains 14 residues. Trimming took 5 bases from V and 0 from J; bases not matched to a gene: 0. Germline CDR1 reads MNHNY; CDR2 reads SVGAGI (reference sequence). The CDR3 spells CASSSGANTGELFF. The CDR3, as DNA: TGTGCCAGCAGTAGCGGGGCGAACACCGGGGAGCTGTTTTTT.

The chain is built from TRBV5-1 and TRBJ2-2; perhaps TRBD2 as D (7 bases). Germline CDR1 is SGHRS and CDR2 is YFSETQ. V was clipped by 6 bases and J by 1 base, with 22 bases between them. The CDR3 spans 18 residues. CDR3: CASTWGGLPALNTGELFF. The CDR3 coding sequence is TGCGCCAGCACCTGGGGGGGGCTCCCCGCCTTGAACACCGGGGAGCTGTTTTTT.

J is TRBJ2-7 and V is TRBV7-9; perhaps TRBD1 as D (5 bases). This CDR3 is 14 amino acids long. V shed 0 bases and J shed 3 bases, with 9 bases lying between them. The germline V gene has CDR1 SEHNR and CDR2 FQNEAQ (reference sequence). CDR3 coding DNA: TGTGCCAGCAGCTTAGCTCTTCAGGGCTACGAGCAGTACTTC. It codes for CASSLALQGYEQYF. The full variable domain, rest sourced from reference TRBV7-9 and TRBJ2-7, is DTGVSQNPRHKITKRGQNVTFRCDPISEHNRLYWYRQTLGQGPEFLTYFQNEAQLEKSRLLSDRFSAERPKGSFSTLEIQRTEQGDSAMYLCASSLALQGYEQYFGPGTRLTVT.

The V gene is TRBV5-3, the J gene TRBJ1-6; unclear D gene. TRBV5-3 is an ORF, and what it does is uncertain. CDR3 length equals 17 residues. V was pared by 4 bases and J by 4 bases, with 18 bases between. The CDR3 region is CARSLDGSVVYNSPLHF. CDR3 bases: TGTGCCAGAAGCCTAGATGGGTCCGTCGTTTATAATTCACCCCTCCACTTT.

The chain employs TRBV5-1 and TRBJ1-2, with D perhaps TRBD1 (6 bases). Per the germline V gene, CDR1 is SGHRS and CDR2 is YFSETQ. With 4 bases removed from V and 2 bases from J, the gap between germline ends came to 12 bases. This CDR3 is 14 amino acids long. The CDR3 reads CASSGKQGNYGYTF. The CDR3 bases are TGCGCCAGCAGCGGGAAACAGGGAAACTATGGCTACACCTTC. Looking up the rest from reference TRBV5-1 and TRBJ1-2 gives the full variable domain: KAGVTQTPRYLIKTRGQQVTLSCSPISGHRSVSWYQQTPGQGLQFLFEYFSETQRNKGNFPGRFSGRQFSNSRSEMNVSTLELGDSALYLCASSGKQGNYGYTFGSGTRLTVV.